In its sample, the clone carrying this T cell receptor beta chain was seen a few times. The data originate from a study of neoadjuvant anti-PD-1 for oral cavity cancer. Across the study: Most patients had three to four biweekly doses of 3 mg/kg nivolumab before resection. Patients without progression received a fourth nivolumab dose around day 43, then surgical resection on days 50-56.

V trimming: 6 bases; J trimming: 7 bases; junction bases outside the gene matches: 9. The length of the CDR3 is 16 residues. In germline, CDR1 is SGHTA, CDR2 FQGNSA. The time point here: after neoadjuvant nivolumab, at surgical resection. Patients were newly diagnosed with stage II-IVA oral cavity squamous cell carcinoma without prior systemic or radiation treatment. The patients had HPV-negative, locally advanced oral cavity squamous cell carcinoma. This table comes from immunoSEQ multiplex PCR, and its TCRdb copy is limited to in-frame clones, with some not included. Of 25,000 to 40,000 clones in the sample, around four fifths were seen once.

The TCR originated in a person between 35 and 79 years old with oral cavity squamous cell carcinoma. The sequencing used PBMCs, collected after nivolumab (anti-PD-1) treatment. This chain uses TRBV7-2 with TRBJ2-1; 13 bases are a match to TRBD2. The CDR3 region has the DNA TGTGCCAGCAGACTACTAGCGGGGGGGCCCTGGAATGAGCAGTTCTTC. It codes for CASRLLAGGPWNEQFF. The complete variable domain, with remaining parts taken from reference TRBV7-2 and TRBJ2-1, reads GAGVSQSPSNKVTEKGKDVELRCDPISGHTALYWYRQSLGQGLEFLIYFQGNSAPDKSGLPSDRFSAERTGGSVSTLTIQRTQQEDSAVYLCASRLLAGGPWNEQFFGPGTRLTVL.